This T cell receptor beta chain was observed in a study of CD8 T cells in ankylosing spondylitis. Study-level points and caveats: Clones linked with disease were CD8+ and fairly uncommon in the peripheral blood. Matched synovial fluid from ankylosing spondylitis patients was reported to be enriched for disease-linked clones. Roughly eight highly homologous variants made up a TCR beta motif that seemed to typify ankylosing spondylitis blood.

There are many counts of this clonotype. The antigen is undetermined. Library preparation for TCR beta used quantitative 5'-RACE with molecular barcodes. MiXCR was run by TCRdb on the 5' RACE reads, yielding one entry per CDR3 protein. Here the sample spans 750,000 to 850,000 distinct CDR3 sequences, approximately 10% being singletons. This CDR3 is 14 amino acids long. J was trimmed by 4 bases and V by 3 bases; bases with no gene match: 3. CDR1 is SGHAT and CDR2 is FQNNGV in the germline V gene. V usage is TRBV11-2 and J usage is TRBJ1-2; 9 bases agree with TRBD1. The sequencing input was blood, either unsorted or a sorted T cell fraction (not recorded which). The receptor was derived from a male donor with ankylosing spondylitis. This CDR3 reads CASSLGQGLYGYTF. CDR3 nucleotide sequence: TGTGCCAGCAGCTTGGGACAGGGCCTCTATGGCTACACCTTC.